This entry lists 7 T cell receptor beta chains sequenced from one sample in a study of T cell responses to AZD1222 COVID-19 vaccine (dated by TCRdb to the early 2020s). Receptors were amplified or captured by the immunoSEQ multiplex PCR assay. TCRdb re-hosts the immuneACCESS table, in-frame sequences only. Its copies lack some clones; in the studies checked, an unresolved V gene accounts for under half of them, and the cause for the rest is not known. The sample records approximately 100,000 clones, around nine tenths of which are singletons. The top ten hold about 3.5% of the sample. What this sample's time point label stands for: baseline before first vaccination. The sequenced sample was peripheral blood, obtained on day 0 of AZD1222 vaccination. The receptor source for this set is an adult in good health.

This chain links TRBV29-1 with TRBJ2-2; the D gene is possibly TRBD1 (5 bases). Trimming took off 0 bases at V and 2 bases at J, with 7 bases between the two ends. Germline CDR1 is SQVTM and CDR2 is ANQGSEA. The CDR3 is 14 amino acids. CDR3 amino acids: CSVEEGANTGELFF. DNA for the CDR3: TGCAGCGTTGAAGAAGGGGCCAACACCGGGGAGCTGTTTTTT.

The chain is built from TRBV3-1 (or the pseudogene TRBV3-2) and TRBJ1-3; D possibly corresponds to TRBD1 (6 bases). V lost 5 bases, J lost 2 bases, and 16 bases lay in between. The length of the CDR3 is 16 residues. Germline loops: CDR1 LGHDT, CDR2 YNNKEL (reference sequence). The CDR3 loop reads CASSSSVRGAGNTIYF. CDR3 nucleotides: TGTGCCAGCAGCTCTTCTGTCAGGGGCGCTGGAAACACCATATATTTT.

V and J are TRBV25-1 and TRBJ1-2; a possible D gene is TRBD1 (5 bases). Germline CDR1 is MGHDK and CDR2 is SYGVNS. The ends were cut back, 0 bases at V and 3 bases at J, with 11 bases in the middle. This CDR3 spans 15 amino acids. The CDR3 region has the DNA TGTGCCAGCAGTGAATATTCCGACAGAGACTATGGCTACACCTTC. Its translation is CASSEYSDRDYGYTF.

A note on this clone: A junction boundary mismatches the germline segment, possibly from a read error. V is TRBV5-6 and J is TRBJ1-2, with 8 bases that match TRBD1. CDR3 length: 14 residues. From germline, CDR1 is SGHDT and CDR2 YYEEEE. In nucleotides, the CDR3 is TGTGCCAGCATCGGGGTGGCAGGGGGCTATGACTACACCTTC. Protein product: CASIGVAGGYDYTF.

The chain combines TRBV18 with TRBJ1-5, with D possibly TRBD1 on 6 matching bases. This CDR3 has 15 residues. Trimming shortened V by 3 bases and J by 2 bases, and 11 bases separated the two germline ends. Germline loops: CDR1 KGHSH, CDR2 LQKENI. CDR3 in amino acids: CASSPGGWGNQPQHF. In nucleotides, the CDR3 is TGTGCCAGCTCACCTGGGGGCTGGGGCAATCAGCCCCAGCATTTT.

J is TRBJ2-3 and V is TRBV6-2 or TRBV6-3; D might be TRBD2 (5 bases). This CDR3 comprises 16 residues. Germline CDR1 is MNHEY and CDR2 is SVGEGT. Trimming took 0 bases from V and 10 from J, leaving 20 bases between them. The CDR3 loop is CASSYSIDYLITAQYF. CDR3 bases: TGTGCCAGCAGTTACTCGATAGACTACCTGATAACAGCGCAGTATTTT.

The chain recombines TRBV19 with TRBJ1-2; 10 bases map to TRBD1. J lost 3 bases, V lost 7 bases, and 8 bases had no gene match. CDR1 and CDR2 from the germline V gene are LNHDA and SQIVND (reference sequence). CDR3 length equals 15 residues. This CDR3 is CASTQTGGYDYGYTF. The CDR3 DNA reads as TGTGCCAGTACCCAGACAGGGGGCTACGACTATGGCTACACCTTC.